A selection of T cell receptor beta chains follows, all from one sample in a study of cytomegalovirus exposure and HLA in healthy donors. Libraries were prepared by immunoSEQ multiplex PCR; TCRdb keeps only in-frame clonotypes and omits some of them. The sample carries 150,000 or so clones, around four fifths recorded once. The sample was PBMCs. The receptors were gathered from a female donor in good health and CMV-seronegative. Both conserved end residues are part of each CDR3. A D gene is named only where the DNA matches it firmly. Clone size is shown for a subset of rows, as once, few, many or a class of expanded clone.

d_gene: TRBD1
abundance: .
j_gene: TRBJ1-5
v_gene: TRBV4-1
CDR3aa: CASSQDYRGRQPQHF
CDR3nt: TGCGCCAGCAGCCAAGATTACAGGGGCCGGCAGCCCCAGCATTTT

d_gene: TRBD2
abundance: .
j_gene: TRBJ2-3
v_gene: TRBV5-1
CDR3aa: CASVRLAGGTDTQYF
CDR3nt: TGCGCCAGCGTCCGACTAGCCGGAGGTACAGATACGCAGTATTTT

d_gene: .
abundance: .
j_gene: TRBJ2-7
v_gene: TRBV11-2
CDR3aa: CASSSTGSSYEQYF
CDR3nt: TGTGCCAGCAGCTCTACAGGAAGCTCCTACGAGCAGTACTTC

d_gene: .
abundance: .
j_gene: TRBJ1-3
v_gene: TRBV4-1
CDR3aa: CASSRTVASSGNTIYF
CDR3nt: TGCGCCAGCAGCCGCACAGTGGCGAGCTCTGGAAACACCATATATTTT

d_gene: .
abundance: .
j_gene: TRBJ2-3
v_gene: TRBV5-6
CDR3aa: CASSPERVQWADTQYF
CDR3nt: TGTGCCAGCAGCCCTGAGAGGGTACAATGGGCGGATACGCAGTATTTT

d_gene: TRBD1
abundance: once
j_gene: TRBJ2-5
v_gene: TRBV9
CDR3aa: CASSASGTGVQTQYF
CDR3nt: TGTGCCAGCAGCGCCAGCGGGACAGGGGTACAGACCCAGTACTTC

d_gene: TRBD2
abundance: .
j_gene: TRBJ2-2
v_gene: TRBV2
CDR3aa: CASRPTSGSGTGELFF
CDR3nt: TGTGCCAGCAGGCCCACTAGCGGGAGTGGCACCGGGGAGCTGTTTTTT

d_gene: TRBD2
abundance: .
j_gene: TRBJ2-3
v_gene: TRBV7-3
CDR3aa: CASSLRGTSVSTDTQYF
CDR3nt: TGTGCCAGCAGCCTAAGAGGGACTAGCGTTTCCACAGATACGCAGTATTTT

d_gene: .
abundance: .
j_gene: TRBJ2-1
v_gene: TRBV6-1
CDR3aa: CASSESGFYRSYNEQFF
CDR3nt: TGTGCCAGCAGTGAATCGGGTTTCTATCGCTCCTACAATGAGCAGTTCTTC

d_gene: TRBD2
abundance: .
j_gene: TRBJ2-5
v_gene: TRBV5-1
CDR3aa: CASSLTSGGETQYF
CDR3nt: TGCGCCAGCAGCTTGACTAGCGGGGGGGAGACCCAGTACTTC

d_gene: TRBD2
abundance: .
j_gene: TRBJ2-5
v_gene: TRBV7-2
CDR3aa: CASRRTSGSQETQYF
CDR3nt: TGTGCCAGCAGACGGACTAGCGGGAGTCAAGAGACCCAGTACTTC

d_gene: .
abundance: few
j_gene: TRBJ2-7
v_gene: TRBV6-5
CDR3aa: CASSYHYEQYF
CDR3nt: TGTGCCAGCAGTTACCACTACGAGCAGTACTTC

d_gene: .
abundance: .
j_gene: TRBJ2-1
v_gene: TRBV9
CDR3aa: CASSSPRTPYNEQFF
CDR3nt: TGTGCCAGCAGCTCCCCACGGACTCCTTACAATGAGCAGTTCTTC

d_gene: TRBD1
abundance: .
j_gene: TRBJ2-3
v_gene: TRBV7-3
CDR3aa: CASSETGNTDTQYF
CDR3nt: TGTGCCAGCAGCGAGACAGGGAACACAGATACGCAGTATTTT

d_gene: .
abundance: few
j_gene: TRBJ1-1
v_gene: TRBV4-3
CDR3aa: CASSQDGDTEAFF
CDR3nt: TGCGCCAGCAGCCAAGACGGGGACACTGAAGCTTTCTTT

d_gene: TRBD2
abundance: .
j_gene: TRBJ2-1
v_gene: TRBV2
CDR3aa: CASSEYQPTGGYEQFF
CDR3nt: TGTGCCAGCAGTGAATATCAGCCGACCGGGGGGTATGAGCAGTTCTTC

d_gene: TRBD2
abundance: .
j_gene: TRBJ2-7
v_gene: TRBV7-9
CDR3aa: CASSLNSGRFYEQYF
CDR3nt: TGTGCCAGCAGCTTAAATAGCGGGAGATTCTACGAGCAGTACTTC

d_gene: TRBD2
abundance: .
j_gene: TRBJ2-5
v_gene: TRBV28
CDR3aa: CASSPPGLAGLETQYF
CDR3nt: TGTGCCAGCAGTCCCCCGGGGCTAGCGGGCCTCGAGACCCAGTACTTC

d_gene: TRBD1
abundance: .
j_gene: TRBJ1-2
v_gene: TRBV10-3
CDR3aa: CAISGGQGAYGYTF
CDR3nt: TGTGCCATCAGCGGGGGACAGGGCGCCTATGGCTACACCTTC

d_gene: TRBD1
abundance: few
j_gene: TRBJ1-2
v_gene: TRBV7-2
CDR3aa: CASSLGGQGQDYGYTF
CDR3nt: TGTGCCAGCAGCTTAGGGGGACAGGGGCAGGACTATGGCTACACCTTC

d_gene: TRBD1
abundance: .
j_gene: TRBJ2-5
v_gene: TRBV28
CDR3aa: CASSLGTGQETQYF
CDR3nt: TGTGCCAGCAGTCTCGGGACAGGTCAAGAGACCCAGTACTTC

d_gene: .
abundance: once
j_gene: TRBJ2-7
v_gene: TRBV20-1
CDR3aa: CSAKLHEQYF
CDR3nt: TGCAGTGCTAAACTCCACGAGCAGTACTTC

d_gene: .
abundance: once
j_gene: TRBJ2-3
v_gene: TRBV28
CDR3aa: CASSPYTDTQYF
CDR3nt: TGTGCCAGCAGCCCTTACACAGATACGCAGTATTTT